This is a list of T cell receptor beta chains from one sample in a study of blood T cell repertoires in COVID-19. Profiled with immunoSEQ multiplex PCR; TCRdb holds only in-frame clones, not every one. The sample lists approximately 270,000 clones, around 93% seen once, with more than 1% in the top ten. The specimen sequenced was PBMCs or T cells enriched from blood (not recorded which). The receptor source for this set is a human donor in a cohort exposed to, infected with or recovered from COVID-19 (not recorded which). The donor label of this sample is uncertain. CDR3s include the opening cysteine and the closing phenylalanine or tryptophan. The D gene is left open where the match is weak. Clone size, where shown, is once, few, many, or a class for clones that have expanded.

j_call d_call clone_size v_call cdr3_nt cdr3_aa
TRBJ2-7 - - TRBV27 TGTGCCAGCAGTCCCTCCCCCTCCGAGCAGTACTTC CASSPSPSEQYF
TRBJ1-6 - - TRBV7-9 TGTGCCAGCAGCTCCCAGAGGGGGAATTCACCCCTCCACTTT CASSSQRGNSPLHF
TRBJ2-3 TRBD2 - TRBV29-1 TGCAGCGCAACACTAGCGGTGGGCACAGATACGCAGTATTTT CSATLAVGTDTQYF
TRBJ1-1 - - TRBV7-3 TGTGCCAGCAGCTTAAACAGGGAGACTGAAGCTTTCTTT CASSLNRETEAFF
TRBJ2-3 - - TRBV27 TGTGCCAGCAGTTTTAACAGGGGGGGGGATACGCAGTATTTT CASSFNRGGDTQYF
TRBJ1-3 - - TRBV24-1 TGTGCCACCAGTGACCCATCGGACAACGGAAACACCATATATTTT CATSDPSDNGNTIYF
TRBJ2-5 TRBD1 - TRBV7-9 TGTGCCAGCAGCCGGGGTGACAGGGGGCTTCAAGAGACCCAGTACTTC CASSRGDRGLQETQYF
TRBJ2-2 - - TRBV5-1 TGCGCCAGCAGCTTCGGGACTTCGAACACCGGGGAGCTGTTTTTT CASSFGTSNTGELFF
TRBJ2-5 - - TRBV19 TGTGCCAGTAGTTTACTCAACTTTGGGCAGCAAGAGACCCAGTACTTC CASSLLNFGQQETQYF
TRBJ2-5 - - TRBV12-2 TGTGCAAGTCGCTTGAGTCTAGCGGTTGAGACCCAGTACTTC CASRLSLAVETQYF
TRBJ2-3 TRBD1 - TRBV27 TGTGCCAGCAGTTCCGGGACAGCGCATACGCAGTATTTT CASSSGTAHTQYF
TRBJ1-4 TRBD1 - TRBV3-1/TRBV3-2 TGTGCCAGCAGCCATGCCGGGACAGCCGTATTCGGAACTAATGAAAAACTGTTTTTT CASSHAGTAVFGTNEKLFF
TRBJ2-5 TRBD2 - TRBV27 TGTGCCAGCAGTTCCACACCTGCTAGCGGGGGACAGACCCAGTACTTC CASSSTPASGGQTQYF
TRBJ1-1 TRBD1 - TRBV9 TGTGCCAGCAGCGCCGAGGGACAGGGTATTCGCACTGAAGCTTTCTTT CASSAEGQGIRTEAFF
TRBJ1-2 - - TRBV18 TGTGCCAGCTCAGTAGGGGAGGATGGCTACACCTTC CASSVGEDGYTF
TRBJ1-1 - - TRBV5-1 TGCGCCAGCAGCGGACTCTCGAACACTGAAGCTTTCTTT CASSGLSNTEAFF
TRBJ1-2 - - TRBV4-1 TGCGCCAGCAGCCAAGAGTCAGGGGTTGGGTATGGCTACACCTTC CASSQESGVGYGYTF
TRBJ2-1 TRBD2 once TRBV12-3/TRBV12-4 TGTGCCAATACCCGGGGGGGGCATGAGCAGTTCTTC CANTRGGHEQFF
TRBJ1-5 - - TRBV5-6 TGTGCCAGCACCTTAGGAGGGGGGGCGGTTCAGCCCCAGCATTTT CASTLGGGAVQPQHF
TRBJ2-7 - - TRBV30 TGTGCCTGGAGTGTTGGGGGGACCTACGAGCAGTACTTC CAWSVGGTYEQYF
TRBJ2-7 - - TRBV6-5 TGTGCCAGCAGTTACTCGGGGGCGGCGGGCGAGCAGTACTTC CASSYSGAAGEQYF
TRBJ1-1 - - TRBV19 TGTGCCAGTAGTATCACCAGGGGGAACACTGAAGCTTTCTTT CASSITRGNTEAFF
TRBJ2-3 TRBD2 - TRBV4-2 TGTGCCAGCAGCCAAGATTGGTCGCGGGGGGGCCCAGATACGCAGTATTTT CASSQDWSRGGPDTQYF
TRBJ1-5 TRBD1 - TRBV2 TGTGCCAGCAGTGATTGGAGGGGGACAGGATACAATCAGCCCCAGCATTTT CASSDWRGTGYNQPQHF
TRBJ1-1 - - TRBV4-1 TGCGCCAGCAGCCAGTCTCGGGTTTCCGAGCGGTCCACTGAAGCTTTCTTT CASSQSRVSERSTEAFF
TRBJ1-1 TRBD1 - TRBV2 TGTGCCAGCAGTGTCGGGCAGGGGGCACTAACCCCTGAAGCTTTCTTT CASSVGQGALTPEAFF
TRBJ2-7 - - TRBV9 TGTGCCAGCAGCGTCCGGGACTTCTCCTACGAGCAGTACTTC CASSVRDFSYEQYF
TRBJ1-1 - - TRBV27 TGTGCCAGCAGTTTAGACACCCAATCTGAAGCTTTCTTT CASSLDTQSEAFF